Sequencing of this T cell receptor (beta chain) was carried out in a study of T cells expressing NK-cell markers. Study-wide points: Dominant NKG2C+ clonotypes were found to form roughly 1.0-7.5% of CD8+ T cells in several donors.

The CDR3 consists of 12 residues. The germline V gene has CDR1 DFQATT and CDR2 SNEGSKA (reference sequence). On this clonotype itself: What it binds is not known.

Researchers built TCR beta cDNA using 5'RACE template switching with UMIs. TCRdb reprocessed the 5' RACE reads, with one entry per CDR3 protein and no DNA. This sample contains about 460,000 distinct CDR3 sequences. This chain joins TRBV20-1 and TRBJ1-2. The source is a woman in her forties or fifties in good health. The sequencing sample was made of blood T cells: a sorted CD56 or NKG2C T cell subset, CD4+ or CD8+ T cells, or bulk PBMC T cells (not recorded which). The CDR3 loop is CSVSEANYGYTF.